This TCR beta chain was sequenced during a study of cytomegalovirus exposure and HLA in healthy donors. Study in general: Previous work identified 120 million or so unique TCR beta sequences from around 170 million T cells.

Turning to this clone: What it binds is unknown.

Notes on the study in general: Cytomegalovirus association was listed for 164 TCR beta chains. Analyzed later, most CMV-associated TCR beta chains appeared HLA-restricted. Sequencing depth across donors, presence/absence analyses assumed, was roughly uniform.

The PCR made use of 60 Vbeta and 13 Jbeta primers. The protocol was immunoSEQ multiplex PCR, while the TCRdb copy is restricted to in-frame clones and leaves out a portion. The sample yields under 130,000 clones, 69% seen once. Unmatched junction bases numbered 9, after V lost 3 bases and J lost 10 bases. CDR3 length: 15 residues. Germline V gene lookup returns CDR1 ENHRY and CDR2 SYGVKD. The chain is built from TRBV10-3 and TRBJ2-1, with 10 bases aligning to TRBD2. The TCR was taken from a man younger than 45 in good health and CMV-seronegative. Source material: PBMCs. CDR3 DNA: TGTGCCATCAGTGATCTAGCGGGAGACGTCGACGAGCAGTTCTTC. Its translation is CAISDLAGDVDEQFF.